This TCR beta chain was captured by sequencing in a study of blood T cell repertoires in COVID-19. The CDR3 length is 18 residues. Per the germline V gene, CDR1 is KGHDR and CDR2 is SFDVKD. The ends lost 3 bases at V and 1 base at J; junction bases unmatched: 8. Assay: immunoSEQ multiplex PCR; the TCRdb copy retains only in-frame clones and omits some. The sample has fewer than 200,000 clones, under 80% seen once. This rearrangement joins TRBV24-1 to TRBJ2-2, with 9 bases aligning to TRBD2. This receptor was obtained from a woman aged 80 or over with acute or convalescent COVID-19. Sequencing was done on a sample of peripheral blood. The CDR3 sequence is CATSDTAGGFLNTGELFF. CDR3 sequence (DNA): TGTGCCACCAGTGATACGGCGGGAGGGTTTTTGAACACCGGGGAGCTGTTTTTT.